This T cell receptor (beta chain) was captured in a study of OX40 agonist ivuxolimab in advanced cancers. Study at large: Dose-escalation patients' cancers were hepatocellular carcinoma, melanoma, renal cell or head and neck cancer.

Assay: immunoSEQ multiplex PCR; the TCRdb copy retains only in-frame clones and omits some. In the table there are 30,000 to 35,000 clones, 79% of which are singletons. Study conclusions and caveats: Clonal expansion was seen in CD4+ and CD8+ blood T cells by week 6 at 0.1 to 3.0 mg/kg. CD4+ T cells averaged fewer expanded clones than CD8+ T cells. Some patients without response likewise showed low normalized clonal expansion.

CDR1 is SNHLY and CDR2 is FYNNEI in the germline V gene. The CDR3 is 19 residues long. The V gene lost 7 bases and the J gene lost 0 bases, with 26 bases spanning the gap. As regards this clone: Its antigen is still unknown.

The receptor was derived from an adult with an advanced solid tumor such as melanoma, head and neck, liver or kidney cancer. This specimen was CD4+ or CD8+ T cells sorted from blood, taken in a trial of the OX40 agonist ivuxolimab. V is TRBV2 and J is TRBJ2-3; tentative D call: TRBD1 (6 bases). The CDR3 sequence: CASTRGWGPTSLSTDTQYF. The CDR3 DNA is TGTGCCAGCACCCGAGGGTGGGGGCCTACTTCGCTGAGCACAGATACGCAGTATTTT.